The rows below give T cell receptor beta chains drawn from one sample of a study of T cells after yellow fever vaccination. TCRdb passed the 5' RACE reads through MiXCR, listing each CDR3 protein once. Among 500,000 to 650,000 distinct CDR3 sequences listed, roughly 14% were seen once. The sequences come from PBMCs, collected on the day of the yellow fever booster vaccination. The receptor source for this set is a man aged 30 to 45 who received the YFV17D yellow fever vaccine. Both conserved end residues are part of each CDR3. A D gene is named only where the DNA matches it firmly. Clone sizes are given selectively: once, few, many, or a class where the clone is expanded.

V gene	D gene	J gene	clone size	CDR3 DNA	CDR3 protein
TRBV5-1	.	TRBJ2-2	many	TGCGCCAGCAGCTCAAGGGGTACCGGGGAGCTGTTTTTT	CASSSRGTGELFF
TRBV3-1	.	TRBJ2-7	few	TGTGCCAGCAGCCGAAAGACAGACTCCTACGAGCAGTACTTC	CASSRKTDSYEQYF
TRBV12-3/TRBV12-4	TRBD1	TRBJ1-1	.	TGTGCCAGCACCCAGACAGGGGGAAGCTATACTGAAGCTTTCTTT	CASTQTGGSYTEAFF
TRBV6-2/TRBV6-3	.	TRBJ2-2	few	TGTGCCAGCAAAAAAGGCGGGATAGGCTTGAGCGGGGAGCTGTTTTTT	CASKKGGIGLSGELFF
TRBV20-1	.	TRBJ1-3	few	TGCAGTGCTAGGTCTCCTGGAAACACCATATATTTT	CSARSPGNTIYF
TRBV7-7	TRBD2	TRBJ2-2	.	TGTGCCAGCAGCCCGACCCCAGCGGGAGTAGACACCGGGGAGCTGTTTTTT	CASSPTPAGVDTGELFF
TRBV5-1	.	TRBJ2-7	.	TGCGCCAGCAGTAGGGACGGGGGAAACTCCTACGAGCAGTACTTC	CASSRDGGNSYEQYF
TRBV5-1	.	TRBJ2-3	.	TGCGCCAGCAGCCCCCGTTCAGGAGATACGCAGTATTTT	CASSPRSGDTQYF
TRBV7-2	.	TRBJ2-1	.	TGTGCCAGCAGCCAACTGGGACTCTACAATGAGCAGTTCTTC	CASSQLGLYNEQFF
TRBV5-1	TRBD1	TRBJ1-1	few	TGCGCCAGCAGTCCTCCAGACAGGGTTTACACTGAAGCTTTCTTT	CASSPPDRVYTEAFF
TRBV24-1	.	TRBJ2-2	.	TGTGCCACCAGTGCGGGATCGACCGGGGAGCTGTTTTTT	CATSAGSTGELFF
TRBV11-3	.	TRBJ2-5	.	TGTGCCAGCAGCTTAGCGGGCGGGGCGGGAGAGACCCAGTACTTC	CASSLAGGAGETQYF
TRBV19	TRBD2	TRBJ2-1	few	TGTGCCAGTAGGCTAGCGGGAGGTATTGGGAATGAGCAGTTCTTC	CASRLAGGIGNEQFF
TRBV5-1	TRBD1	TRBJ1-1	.	TGCGCCAGCAGCTCGACCGGGACAGGGGAAACTGAAGCTTTCTTT	CASSSTGTGETEAFF
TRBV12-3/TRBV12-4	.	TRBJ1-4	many	TGTGCCAGCAGACGCGACAGGACTCATAATGAAAAACTGTTTTTT	CASRRDRTHNEKLFF
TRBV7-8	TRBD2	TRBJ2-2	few	TGTGCCAGCAGCGCCCTAGCGGCCAACACCGGGGAGCTGTTTTTT	CASSALAANTGELFF
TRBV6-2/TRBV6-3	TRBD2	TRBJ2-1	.	TGTGCCAGCAGTTACCCTCATGCGGGAGAGGTCTACAATGAGCAGTTCTTC	CASSYPHAGEVYNEQFF
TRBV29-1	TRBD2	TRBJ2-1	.	TGCAGCGTCGGGACTAGCGGCAATGAGCAGTTCTTC	CSVGTSGNEQFF
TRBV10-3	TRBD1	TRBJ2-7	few	TGTGCCATCAGTGACCGGACAGGGGGGCCCTACGAGCAGTACTTC	CAISDRTGGPYEQYF
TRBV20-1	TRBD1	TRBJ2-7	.	TGCAGTGCTAGAAAGGGACAGTTCTACGAGCAGTACTTC	CSARKGQFYEQYF
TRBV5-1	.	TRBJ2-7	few	TGCGCCAGCCGGTTTGCGGGCGACGAGCAGTACTTC	CASRFAGDEQYF
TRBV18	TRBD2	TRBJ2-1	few	TGTGCCAGCTCACCACCGGGGACTAGCCTCAATGAGCAGTTCTTC	CASSPPGTSLNEQFF